The 10 T cell receptor beta chains presented below share a single source sample, sequenced in a study of T cells expressing NK-cell markers. From the 5' RACE reads, TCRdb lists one entry per CDR3 protein and no DNA. The ten top clones account for about 1.5%, within a sample of around 470,000 distinct CDR3 sequences. Sequences were obtained from blood T cells: a sorted CD56 or NKG2C T cell subset, CD4+ or CD8+ T cells, or bulk PBMC T cells (not recorded which). Receptor source: a woman in her 50s in good health.

This rearrangement joins TRBV2 to TRBJ2-5; TCRdb reports TRBD2, a call that lacks DNA to check it against. CDR1 and CDR2 from the germline V gene are SNHLY and FYNNEI. This CDR3 contains 14 residues. CDR3 protein: CASSAERGGETQYF.

The V and J genes are TRBV29-1 and TRBJ2-1; the TCRdb D gene call, TRBD2, has no DNA to confirm it. The germline V gene has CDR1 SQVTM and CDR2 ANQGSEA. The CDR3 spans 14 residues. This CDR3 reads CSVTGTRSYNEQFF.

The chain is built from TRBV6-5 and TRBJ2-1; TCRdb picks TRBD1, but there is no DNA to check that call. The germline V gene has CDR1 MNHEY and CDR2 SVGAGI. This CDR3 comprises 16 residues. The CDR3 loop is CASSYPNRGFYNEQFF.

CDR3 amino acids: CASSPGTSGRINTGELFF. The genes are TRBV5-1 and TRBJ2-2; TCRdb lists TRBD2, though no DNA is available to test this call. This CDR3 comprises 18 residues. CDR1 is SGHRS and CDR2 is YFSETQ in the germline V gene.

The V gene is TRBV7-3, the J gene TRBJ2-1; absent DNA, TCRdb's TRBD2 call cannot be checked. Looked up from germline, CDR1 is SGHTA and CDR2 is FQGTGA. There are 15 residues in the CDR3. The chain's CDR3 is CASSLISGNLNEQFF.

The chain links TRBV21-1 to TRBJ2-1. TRBV21-1 is an annotated pseudogene. CDR3 size: 14 residues. The CDR3 loop is CASSKASRCDEQFF.

CDR3 amino acids: CASRTGQGDYGYTF. The V gene is TRBV5-1, the J gene TRBJ1-2; TCRdb reports TRBD1, a call that lacks DNA to check it against. The CDR3 is made up of 14 amino acids. The germline V gene has CDR1 SGHRS and CDR2 YFSETQ.

The rearrangement joins TRBV7-9 to TRBJ2-1; TCRdb outputs TRBD2, but without DNA this stays unchecked. The CDR3 is 16 amino acids. In germline, CDR1 is SEHNR, CDR2 FQNEAQ (reference sequence). The CDR3 reads CASSPRLAWIHNEQFF.

This rearrangement joins TRBV9 to TRBJ1-2; the D call of TRBD1 rests on TCRdb alone, since no DNA is present to check it. Germline-derived CDR1 and CDR2 are SGDLS and YYNGEE. This CDR3 has 14 residues. CDR3 amino acids: CASSVSGGGYGYTF.

The chain recombines TRBV5-1 with TRBJ2-7; lacking DNA, the TRBD2 call made by TCRdb goes unchecked. Germline CDR1 SGHRS, CDR2 YFSETQ. The CDR3 is 14 amino acids. This chain's CDR3 is CASSLLTSGKEQYF.